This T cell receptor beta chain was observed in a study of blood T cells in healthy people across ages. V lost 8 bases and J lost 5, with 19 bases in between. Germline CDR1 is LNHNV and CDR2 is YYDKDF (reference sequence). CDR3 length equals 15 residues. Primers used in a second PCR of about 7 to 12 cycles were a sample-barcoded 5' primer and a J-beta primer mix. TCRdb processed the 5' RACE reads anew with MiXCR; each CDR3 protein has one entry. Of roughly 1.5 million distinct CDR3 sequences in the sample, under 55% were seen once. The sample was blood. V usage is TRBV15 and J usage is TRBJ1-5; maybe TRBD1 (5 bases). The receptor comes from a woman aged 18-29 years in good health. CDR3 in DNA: TGTGCCACCGCCTTGCCGACAGTGGGTGATCAGCCCCAGCATTTT. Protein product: CATALPTVGDQPQHF.